A single sample is the source of the 29 T cell receptor beta chains below, sequenced in a study of T-cell memory formation after mild COVID-19. TCRdb ran MiXCR on the 5' RACE reads and lists one entry per CDR3 protein. The sample lists under 200,000 distinct CDR3 sequences, roughly 11% occurring once. Sequenced: PBMCs or a T cell subset sorted from them (not recorded which). The source is a man between 18 and 35 years old who had mild COVID-19 (a few samples of this study predate the infection). Cell type and time point are not known.

This clonotype has at least ten counts. V gene TRBV6-5 combines with J gene TRBJ2-3; D might be TRBD1 (5 bases). The ends were cut back, 2 bases at V and 1 base at J, with 10 bases in the middle. CDR1 MNHEY and CDR2 SVGAGI come from the germline V gene. The CDR3 length is 15 residues. For the CDR3, the DNA is TGTGCCAGCAGTTACCCCAGGGAAGGCACAGATACGCAGTATTTT. It specifies CASSYPREGTDTQYF.

A few counts support this clonotype. The chain combines TRBV19 with TRBJ1-2, with D perhaps TRBD1 (5 bases). Germline V lookup: CDR1 LNHDA, CDR2 SQIVND (reference sequence). The CDR3 sequence is 12 residues long. The CDR3 is CASQGDRYGYTF. The CDR3 DNA reads as TGTGCGAGTCAAGGGGACCGCTATGGCTACACCTTC.

This rearrangement joins TRBV6-5 to TRBJ1-1; TRBD1 matches 7 bases. V lost 6 bases to trimming and J lost 1 base; unmatched junction nucleotides: 5. The germline gives CDR1 MNHEY, CDR2 SVGAGI. The CDR3 contains 14 residues. The CDR3 region is CASRTGTANTEAFF. DNA of the CDR3: TGTGCCAGCAGGACAGGGACAGCGAACACTGAAGCTTTCTTT.

The CDR3 is CASSPDPRSYEQYF. In nucleotides, the CDR3 is TGTGCCAGCAGCCCCGACCCGAGGAGCTACGAGCAGTACTTC. The chain carries TRBV7-3 and TRBJ2-7, with D unclear. Trimming pared 5 bases from V and 3 bases from J, leaving 14 bases between. This CDR3 is 14 amino acids long. The germline V gene encodes CDR1 SGHTA and CDR2 FQGTGA.

This clonotype was picked up a small number of times. V is TRBV9 and J is TRBJ2-5, with a tentative D call TRBD2 (6 bases). Germline-derived CDR1 and CDR2 are SGDLS and YYNGEE. V dropped 7 bases and J dropped 5 bases, with 18 bases sitting between them. CDR3 length: 14 residues. CDR3 coding DNA: TGTGCCAGCGGCATGGGGAGGTCAGCGGAGACCCAGTACTTC. Protein: CASGMGRSAETQYF.

The chain is built from TRBV4-2 and TRBJ2-5; 10 nucleotides agree with TRBD1. The CDR3 has 17 residues. V lost 1 base to trimming and J lost 5 bases; unmatched junction nucleotides: 10. Germline loops: CDR1 LGHNA, CDR2 YNFKEQ. The CDR3 sequence is CASSQVTGQGISETQYF. In nucleotides, the CDR3 is TGTGCCAGCAGCCAAGTAACGGGACAGGGGATTTCGGAGACCCAGTACTTC.

This clonotype occurred a few times. The chain joins TRBV7-9 to TRBJ2-5; the D call may be TRBD1 or TRBD2 (5 bases each). The ends were cut back, 1 base at V and 6 bases at J, with 12 bases in the middle. The germline CDR1 and CDR2 sequences are SEHNR and FQNEAQ (reference sequence). The CDR3 loop spans 14 amino acids. CDR3 DNA sequence: TGTGCCAGCAGCTTAGGTCAGGGAGACCAGACCCAGTACTTC. Its translation is CASSLGQGDQTQYF.

This clonotype showed up just a few times. The chain carries TRBV10-3 and TRBJ2-1; 9 nucleotides agree with TRBD1. Germline CDR1 reads ENHRY; CDR2 reads SYGVKD. This CDR3 spans 16 amino acids. With 4 bases clipped from V and 6 bases from J, the junction kept 10 bases outside the gene matches. CDR3 DNA sequence: TGTGCCATCAGTGCCTTCCGGACAGGGGCCGGCAATGAGCAGTTCTTC. Amino acid sequence: CAISAFRTGAGNEQFF.

V is TRBV2 and J is TRBJ2-5; D unclear. V was cut by 4 bases and J by 4 bases, with 13 bases left in between. The CDR3 runs 14 residues. In germline, CDR1 is SNHLY, CDR2 FYNNEI. DNA of the CDR3: TGTGCCAGCAGTGGGGGAAGAGGTTCAGAGACCCAGTACTTC. Amino acids: CASSGGRGSETQYF.

The chain has TRBV7-9 and TRBJ2-3, with D unclear. The CDR3 sequence is 13 residues long. The germline gives CDR1 SEHNR, CDR2 FQNEAQ (reference sequence). V was clipped by 0 bases and J by 13 bases, with 14 bases between them. The CDR3 spells CASSLALRQFKYF. For the CDR3, the DNA is TGTGCCAGCAGCTTAGCGCTGAGACAATTCAAGTATTTT.

This clonotype has at least ten counts. V and J are TRBV4-1 and TRBJ2-3; TRBD2 agrees at 9 bases. This CDR3 contains 16 residues. Per germline, CDR1 MGHRA and CDR2 YSYEKL. V shed 2 bases and J 1 base; nucleotides not matched to a gene: 4. CDR3 nucleotides: TGCGCCAGCAGCCAACGTTTAGCGGGGGGCACAGATACGCAGTATTTT. The encoded protein is CASSQRLAGGTDTQYF.

This clonotype was observed many times. The V and J genes are TRBV18 and TRBJ2-3; TRBD1 matches at 8 bases. With V trimmed by 6 bases and J by 0 bases, 2 bases remained unmatched. Germline assignment: CDR1 KGHSH and CDR2 LQKENI. There are 14 residues in the CDR3. Here the CDR3 reads CASSRTGSTDTQYF. In DNA, the CDR3 is TGTGCCAGCTCTCGGACAGGGAGCACAGATACGCAGTATTTT.

The chain employs TRBV7-2 and TRBJ1-5; the match to TRBD1 covers 7 bases. There are 16 residues in the CDR3. Unmatched junction bases numbered 7, after V lost 2 bases and J lost 3 bases. From germline, CDR1 is SGHTA and CDR2 FQGNSA. CDR3 DNA sequence: TGTGCCAGCAGCTTAACGGACAGGTTACACAATCAGCCCCAGCATTTT. Protein: CASSLTDRLHNQPQHF.

This clonotype was counted between two and nine times. The rearrangement links TRBV9 to TRBJ2-5; D call uncertain. V lost 4 bases to trimming and J lost 7 bases, with 17 bases between them. The length of the CDR3 is 14 residues. From germline, CDR1 is SGDLS and CDR2 YYNGEE. The CDR3 DNA is TGTGCCAGCAGCCCCTTTGAGGATACTCGGACCCAGTACTTC. As protein: CASSPFEDTRTQYF.

The CDR3 reads CASGEQGLSYEQYF. DNA of the CDR3: TGTGCCAGCGGGGAACAGGGCCTATCCTACGAGCAGTACTTC. J is TRBJ2-7 and V is TRBV2, with D perhaps matching TRBD1 (6 bases). The V and J ends lost 8 bases and 1 base respectively, with 15 bases between them. Germline loops: CDR1 SNHLY, CDR2 FYNNEI. CDR3 length equals 14 residues.

The table lists this clonotype with many counts. The chain couples TRBV5-1 to TRBJ1-6; maybe TRBD1 (6 bases). This CDR3 has 14 amino acids. Germline CDR1 is SGHRS and CDR2 is YFSETQ. Trimming took off 5 bases at V and 9 bases at J, with 15 bases between the two ends. CDR3 loop: CASSQGRVGSPLHF. The CDR3, as DNA: TGCGCCAGCAGTCAGGGGCGAGTAGGTTCACCCCTCCACTTT.

The V call is TRBV7-2, the J call TRBJ1-6; D is unresolved. The CDR3 has 14 residues. Germline lookup yields CDR1 SGHTA and CDR2 FQGNSA. V dropped 1 base and J dropped 14 bases, with 15 bases sitting between them. CDR3 sequence: CASSLGGFNVALHF. In DNA, the CDR3 is TGTGCCAGCAGCTTAGGCGGCTTCAACGTCGCCCTCCACTTT.

In this sample, this clonotype turned up many times. The rearrangement uses TRBV29-1 and TRBJ2-3, with a weak D call TRBD1 (6 bases). V was cut by 3 bases and J by 1 base, with 11 bases left in between. The CDR3 length is 14 residues. CDR1 and CDR2 (germline): SQVTM, ANQGSEA. CDR3 residues: CSVDGSGGTDTQYF. Here the CDR3 DNA reads TGCAGCGTTGATGGGTCAGGGGGCACAGATACGCAGTATTTT.

This rearrangement joins TRBV15 to TRBJ2-7, with TRBD1 matching over 10 bases. The germline CDR1 and CDR2 sequences are LNHNV and YYDKDF (reference sequence). This CDR3 region has 14 residues. Losses at the gene ends were 6 bases for V and 2 bases for J; bases not matched to a gene: 4. CDR3 loop: CATRWGQGTYEQYF. Here the CDR3 DNA reads TGTGCCACCAGGTGGGGACAGGGGACCTACGAGCAGTACTTC.

The chain combines TRBV12-3 or TRBV12-4 with TRBJ2-3; TRBD1 matches 9 bases. With 4 bases clipped from V and 4 bases from J, the junction kept 6 bases outside the gene matches. The CDR3 extends over 15 amino acids. CDR3 in DNA: TGTGCCAGCAGTTCTGGACAGGGGATCGCAGATACGCAGTATTTT. Its protein is CASSSGQGIADTQYF.

A few counts support this clonotype. The rearrangement links TRBV9 to TRBJ1-6; D is uncertain. V lost 3 bases and J lost 5, with 9 bases in between. Looked up from germline, CDR1 is SGDLS and CDR2 is YYNGEE. The length of the CDR3 is 14 residues. Here the CDR3 reads CASSAPRDNSPLHF. The CDR3 DNA is TGTGCCAGCAGCGCCCCTCGGGATAATTCACCCCTCCACTTT.

This clonotype was seen only a few times. The chain uses TRBV7-9 and TRBJ2-3; 9 bases agree with TRBD1. The CDR3 contains 15 residues. V shed 1 base, J shed 4 bases, and the junction held 3 bases outside the gene matches. Germline V gene lookup returns CDR1 SEHNR and CDR2 FQNEAQ (reference sequence). CDR3 protein: CASSLGDRAADTQYF. DNA for the CDR3: TGTGCCAGCAGCTTAGGGGACAGGGCAGCAGATACGCAGTATTTT.

In its sample, this clonotype was seen a few times. CDR3 loop: CASSSSGANYGYTF. The CDR3 DNA follows: TGTGCCAGCAGCTCCTCAGGTGCTAACTATGGCTACACCTTC. This chain connects TRBV7-2 to TRBJ1-2; D is unresolved. Germline V CDR1 and CDR2: SGHTA, FQGNSA. Trimming shortened V by 4 bases and J by 0 bases, and 9 bases separated the two germline ends. This CDR3 has 14 residues. Using reference TRBV7-2 and TRBJ1-2 for the parts outside the CDR3, the full variable domain is GAGVSQSPSNKVTEKGKDVELRCDPISGHTALYWYRQSLGQGLEFLIYFQGNSAPDKSGLPSDRFSAERTGGSVSTLTIQRTQQEDSAVYLCASSSSGANYGYTFGSGTRLTVV.

This clonotype was detected a few times. This chain joins TRBV6-6 and TRBJ2-3; 8 bases map to TRBD2. The V segment lost 2 bases and the J segment 5 bases; nucleotides outside the gene matches: 9. The CDR3 is 16 amino acids. Germline assignment: CDR1 MNHNY and CDR2 SVGAGI (reference sequence). The CDR3 spells CASSYGSGGAIDTQYF. CDR3 in DNA: TGTGCCAGCAGTTACGGGTCCGGGGGGGCAATAGATACGCAGTATTTT.

This clonotype was seen more than once but under ten times. The V and J genes are TRBV7-2 and TRBJ1-4; maybe TRBD1 (6 bases). The CDR3 totals 13 residues. CDR1 and CDR2 (germline): SGHTA, FQGNSA. Trimming removed 10 bases from V and 5 bases from J, with 14 bases in between. The CDR3 bases are TGTGCCACAAGAAGACAGGCGAATGAAAAACTGTTTTTT. Protein: CATRRQANEKLFF.

This clonotype has just a few counts. The chain carries TRBV11-2 and TRBJ1-5; tentatively, D is TRBD1 (6 bases). The CDR3 consists of 13 residues. Per germline, CDR1 SGHAT and CDR2 FQNNGV. With 1 base removed from V and 5 bases from J, the gap between germline ends came to 6 bases. CDR3 DNA: TGTGCCAGCAGCTTAGGGACAGATCAGCCCCAGCATTTT. This gives the protein CASSLGTDQPQHF.

This clonotype was counted a few times. V and J are TRBV14 and TRBJ2-7; 9 bases fit TRBD2. The J segment lost 3 bases and the V segment lost 0 bases, leaving 6 bases of the junction unmatched. The CDR3 runs to 16 residues. Germline V gene data show CDR1 as SGHDN and CDR2 as FVKESK. The CDR3 DNA follows: TGTGCCAGCAGCCAAGAGAAGCGGGGGGAACGCTACGAGCAGTACGTC. This sequence encodes CASSQEKRGERYEQYV.

This clonotype was observed at least ten times. The chain's CDR3 is CASSLTANYGYTF. The CDR3 bases are TGCGCCAGCAGCTTAACAGCAAACTATGGCTACACCTTC. The V call is TRBV5-1, the J call TRBJ1-2; D gene unclear. The germline V and J ends were trimmed by 2 bases and 2 bases, with 7 bases remaining between them. The CDR3 is 13 amino acids. In germline, CDR1 is SGHRS, CDR2 YFSETQ.

This clonotype has only a few counts. The J gene is TRBJ2-2, the V gene TRBV6-2 or TRBV6-3; unclear D gene. The length of the CDR3 is 19 residues. Germline V gene data show CDR1 as MNHEY and CDR2 as SVGEGT. Trimming took 0 bases from V and 5 from J, leaving 22 bases between them. The CDR3 sequence: CASSYSGSKHGTGTGELFF. CDR3 in DNA: TGTGCCAGCAGTTACTCCGGTAGCAAGCACGGAACCGGAACCGGGGAGCTGTTTTTT.